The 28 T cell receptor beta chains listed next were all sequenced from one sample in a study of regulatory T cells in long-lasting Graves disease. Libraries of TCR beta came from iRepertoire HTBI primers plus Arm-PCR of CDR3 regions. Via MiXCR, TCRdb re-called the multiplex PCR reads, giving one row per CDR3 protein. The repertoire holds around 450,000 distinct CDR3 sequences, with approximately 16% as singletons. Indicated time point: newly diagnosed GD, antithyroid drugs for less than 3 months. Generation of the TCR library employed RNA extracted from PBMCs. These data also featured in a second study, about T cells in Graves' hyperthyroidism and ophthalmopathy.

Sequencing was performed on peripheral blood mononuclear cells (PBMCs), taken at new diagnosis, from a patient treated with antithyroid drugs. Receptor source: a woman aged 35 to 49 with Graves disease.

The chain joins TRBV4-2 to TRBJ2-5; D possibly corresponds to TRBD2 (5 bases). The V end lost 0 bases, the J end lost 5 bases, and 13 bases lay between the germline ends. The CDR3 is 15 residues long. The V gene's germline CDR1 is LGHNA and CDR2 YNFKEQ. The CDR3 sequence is CASSQEVGASETQYF. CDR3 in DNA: TGTGCCAGCAGCCAAGAAGTGGGAGCGTCGGAGACCCAGTACTTC.

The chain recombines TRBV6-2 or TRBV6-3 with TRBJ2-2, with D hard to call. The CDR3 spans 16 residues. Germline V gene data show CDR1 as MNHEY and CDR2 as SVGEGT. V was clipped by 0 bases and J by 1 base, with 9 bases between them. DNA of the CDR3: TGTGCCAGCAGTTACTCTGAGGCAAGGAACACCGGGGAGCTGTTTTTT. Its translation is CASSYSEARNTGELFF.

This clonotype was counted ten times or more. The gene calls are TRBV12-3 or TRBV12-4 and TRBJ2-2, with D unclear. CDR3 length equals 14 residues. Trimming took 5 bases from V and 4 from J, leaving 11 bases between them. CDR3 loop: CASSLLKVTGELFF. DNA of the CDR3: TGTGCCAGCAGTCTACTGAAAGTCACCGGGGAGCTGTTTTTT.

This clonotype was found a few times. DNA of the CDR3: TGCGCCAGCAGCGACTCAACTTCCTACAATGAGCAGTTCTTC. It specifies CASSDSTSYNEQFF. This chain connects TRBV5-1 to TRBJ2-1; D not resolved. The CDR3 consists of 14 residues. Trimming removed 4 bases at V and 1 base at J, with 9 bases between. CDR1 and CDR2 from the germline V gene are SGHRS and YFSETQ.

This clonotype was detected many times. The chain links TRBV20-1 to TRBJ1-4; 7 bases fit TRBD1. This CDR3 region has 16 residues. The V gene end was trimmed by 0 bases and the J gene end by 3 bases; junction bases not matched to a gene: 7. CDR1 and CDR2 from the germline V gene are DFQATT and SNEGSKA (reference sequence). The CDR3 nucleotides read TGCAGTGCTAGAGACTACTACAGGGGACCTAATGAAAAACTGTTTTTT. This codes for CSARDYYRGPNEKLFF.

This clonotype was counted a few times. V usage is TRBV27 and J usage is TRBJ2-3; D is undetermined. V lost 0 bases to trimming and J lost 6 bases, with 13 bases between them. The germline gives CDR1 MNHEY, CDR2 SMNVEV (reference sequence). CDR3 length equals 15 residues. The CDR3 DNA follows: TGTGCCAGCAGTTTATCGGTCGCTGGTTTGGATACGCAGTATTTT. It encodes CASSLSVAGLDTQYF.

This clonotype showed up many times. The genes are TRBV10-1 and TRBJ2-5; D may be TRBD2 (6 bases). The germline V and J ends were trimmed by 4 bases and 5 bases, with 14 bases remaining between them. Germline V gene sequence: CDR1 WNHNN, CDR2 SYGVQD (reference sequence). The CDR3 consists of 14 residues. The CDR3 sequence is CASSAGGTGETQYF. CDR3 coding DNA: TGCGCCAGCAGTGCAGGAGGGACGGGGGAGACCCAGTACTTC.

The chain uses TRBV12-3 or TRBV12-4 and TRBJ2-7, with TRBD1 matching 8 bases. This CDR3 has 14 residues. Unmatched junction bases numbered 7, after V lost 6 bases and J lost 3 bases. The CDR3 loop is CASRPGGILYEQYF. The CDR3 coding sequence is TGTGCCAGCAGACCAGGGGGCATACTCTACGAGCAGTACTTC.

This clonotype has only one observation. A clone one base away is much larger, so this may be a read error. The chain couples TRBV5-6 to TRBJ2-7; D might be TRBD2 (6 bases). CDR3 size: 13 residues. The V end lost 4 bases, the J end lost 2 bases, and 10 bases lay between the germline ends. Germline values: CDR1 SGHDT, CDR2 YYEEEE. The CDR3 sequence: CASSAGSTYEQYF. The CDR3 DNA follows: TGTGCCAGCAGCGCGGGGTCTACCTACGAGCAGTACTTC.

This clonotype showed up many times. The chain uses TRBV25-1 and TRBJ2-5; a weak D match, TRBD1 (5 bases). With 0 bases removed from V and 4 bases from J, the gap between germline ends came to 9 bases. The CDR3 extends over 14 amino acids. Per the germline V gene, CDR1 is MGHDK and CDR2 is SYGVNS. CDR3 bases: TGTGCCAGCAGTGAATACACAGGTGGAGAGACCCAGTACTTC. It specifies CASSEYTGGETQYF.

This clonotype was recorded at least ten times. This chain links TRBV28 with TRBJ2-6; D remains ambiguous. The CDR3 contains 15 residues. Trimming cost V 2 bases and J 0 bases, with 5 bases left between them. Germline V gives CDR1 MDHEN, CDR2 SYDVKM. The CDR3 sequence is CASSLGYSGANVLTF. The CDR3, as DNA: TGTGCCAGCAGTTTAGGATACTCTGGGGCCAACGTCCTGACTTTC.

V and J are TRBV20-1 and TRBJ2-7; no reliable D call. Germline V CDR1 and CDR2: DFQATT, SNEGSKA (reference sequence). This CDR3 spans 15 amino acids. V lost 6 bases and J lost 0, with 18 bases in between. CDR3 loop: CSAPAGDGISYEQYF. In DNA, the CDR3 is TGCAGTGCCCCTGCCGGTGACGGCATCTCCTACGAGCAGTACTTC.

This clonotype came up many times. The DNA of the CDR3 is TGTGCCAGCAGTTATAGTGGCTTGCAAGGGTACGAGCAGTACTTC. It codes for CASSYSGLQGYEQYF. The rearrangement links TRBV27 to TRBJ2-7; D gene ambiguous. V was trimmed by 4 bases and J by 4 bases, leaving 17 bases between them. In germline, CDR1 is MNHEY, CDR2 SMNVEV (reference sequence). The CDR3 runs to 15 residues.

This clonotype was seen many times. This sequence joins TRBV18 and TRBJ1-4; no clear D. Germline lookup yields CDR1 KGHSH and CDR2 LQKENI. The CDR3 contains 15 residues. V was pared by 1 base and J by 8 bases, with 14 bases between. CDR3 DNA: TGTGCCAGCTCACCACGGAGGCAGGATGGGGAAAAACTGTTTTTT. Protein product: CASSPRRQDGEKLFF.

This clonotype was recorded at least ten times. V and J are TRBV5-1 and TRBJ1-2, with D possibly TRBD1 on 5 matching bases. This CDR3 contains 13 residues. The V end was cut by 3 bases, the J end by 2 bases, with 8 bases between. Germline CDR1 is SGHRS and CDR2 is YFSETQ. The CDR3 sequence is CASSSQENYGYTF. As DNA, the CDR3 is TGCGCCAGCAGCTCACAGGAGAACTATGGCTACACCTTC.

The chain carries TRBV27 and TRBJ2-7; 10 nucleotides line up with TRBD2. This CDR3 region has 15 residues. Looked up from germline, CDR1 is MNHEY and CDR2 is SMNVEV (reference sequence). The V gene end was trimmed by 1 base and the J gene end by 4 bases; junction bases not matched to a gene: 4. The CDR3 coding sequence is TGTGCCAGCAGTTTATGGTCTAGCGGGAGTTACGAGCAGTACTTC. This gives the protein CASSLWSSGSYEQYF.

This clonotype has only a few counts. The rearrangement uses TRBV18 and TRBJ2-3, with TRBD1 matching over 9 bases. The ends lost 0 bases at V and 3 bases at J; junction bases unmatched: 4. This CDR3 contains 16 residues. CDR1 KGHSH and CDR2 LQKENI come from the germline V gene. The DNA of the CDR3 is TGTGCCAGCTCACCACCTGGGACAGGGCGAACAGATACGCAGTATTTT. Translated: CASSPPGTGRTDTQYF.

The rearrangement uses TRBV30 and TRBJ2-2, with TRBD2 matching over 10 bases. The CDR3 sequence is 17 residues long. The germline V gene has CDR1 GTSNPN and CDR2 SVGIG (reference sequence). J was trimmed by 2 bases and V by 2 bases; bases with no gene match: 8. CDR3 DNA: TGTGCCTGGAGTACAACCCGGACTAGCGGAAACACCGGGGAGCTGTTTTTT. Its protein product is CAWSTTRTSGNTGELFF.

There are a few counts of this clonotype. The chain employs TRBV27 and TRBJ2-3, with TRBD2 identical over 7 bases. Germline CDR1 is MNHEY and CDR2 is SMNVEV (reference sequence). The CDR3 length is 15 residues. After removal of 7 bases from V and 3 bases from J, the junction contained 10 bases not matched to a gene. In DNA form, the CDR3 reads TGTGCCAGCACCTCCGGCGGGAGAGGGACAGATACGCAGTATTTT. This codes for CASTSGGRGTDTQYF.

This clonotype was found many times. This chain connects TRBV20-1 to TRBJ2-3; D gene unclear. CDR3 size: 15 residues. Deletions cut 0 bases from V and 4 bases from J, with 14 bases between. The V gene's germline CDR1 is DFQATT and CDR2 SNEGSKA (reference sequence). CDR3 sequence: CSARDRVQASDTQYF. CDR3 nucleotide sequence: TGCAGTGCTAGAGATCGGGTCCAGGCGTCAGATACGCAGTATTTT.

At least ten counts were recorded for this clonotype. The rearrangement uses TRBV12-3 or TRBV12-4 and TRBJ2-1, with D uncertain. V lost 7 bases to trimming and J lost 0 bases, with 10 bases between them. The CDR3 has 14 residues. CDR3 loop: CASKGESSYNEQFF. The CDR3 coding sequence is TGTGCCAGCAAGGGCGAGAGCTCCTACAATGAGCAGTTCTTC.

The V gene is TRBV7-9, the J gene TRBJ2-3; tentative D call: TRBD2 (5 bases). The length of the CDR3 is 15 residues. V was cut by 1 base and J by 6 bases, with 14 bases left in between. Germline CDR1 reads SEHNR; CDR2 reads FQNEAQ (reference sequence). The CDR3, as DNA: TGTGCCAGCAGCTTAGGCGGGCCTAACTTGGATACGCAGTATTTT. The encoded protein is CASSLGGPNLDTQYF.

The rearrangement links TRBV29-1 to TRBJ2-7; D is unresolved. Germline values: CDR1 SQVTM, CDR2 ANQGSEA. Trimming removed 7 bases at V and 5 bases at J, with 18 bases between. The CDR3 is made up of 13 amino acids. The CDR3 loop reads CSASAPQWDEQYF. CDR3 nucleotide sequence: TGCAGCGCTTCAGCCCCCCAATGGGACGAGCAGTACTTC.

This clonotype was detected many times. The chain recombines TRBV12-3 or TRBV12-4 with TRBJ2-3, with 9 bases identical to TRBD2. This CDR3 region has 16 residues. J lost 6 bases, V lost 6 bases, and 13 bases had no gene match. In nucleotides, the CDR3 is TGTGCCAGCAGGAGACTAGCGGAACATGGGGGGGATACGCAGTATTTT. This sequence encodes CASRRLAEHGGDTQYF.

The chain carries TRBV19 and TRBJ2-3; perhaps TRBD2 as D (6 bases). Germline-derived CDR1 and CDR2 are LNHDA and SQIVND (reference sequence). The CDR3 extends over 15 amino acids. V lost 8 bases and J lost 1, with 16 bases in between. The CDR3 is CASGRTKARTDTQYF. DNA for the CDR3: TGTGCCAGTGGAAGGACTAAAGCCCGCACAGATACGCAGTATTTT.

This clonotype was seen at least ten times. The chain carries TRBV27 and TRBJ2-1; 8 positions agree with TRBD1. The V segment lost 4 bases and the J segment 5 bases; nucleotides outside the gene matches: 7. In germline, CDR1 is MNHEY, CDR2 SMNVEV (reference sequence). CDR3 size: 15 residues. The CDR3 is CASSSYRGKDNEQFF. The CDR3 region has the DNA TGTGCCAGCAGTTCCTACAGGGGGAAGGACAATGAGCAGTTCTTC.

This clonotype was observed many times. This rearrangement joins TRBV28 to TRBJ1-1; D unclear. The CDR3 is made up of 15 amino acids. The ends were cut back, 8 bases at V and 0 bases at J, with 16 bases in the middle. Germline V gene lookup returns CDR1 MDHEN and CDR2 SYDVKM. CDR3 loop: CASSGGGSVNTEAFF. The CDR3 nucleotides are TGTGCCAGCTCAGGCGGTGGGTCGGTGAACACTGAAGCTTTCTTT.

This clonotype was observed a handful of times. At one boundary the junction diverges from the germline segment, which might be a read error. CDR3 loop: CVSGLSARLPGDNEQFF. The CDR3 DNA follows: TGTGTTAGTGGTCTGAGCGCGCGGCTCCCAGGCGACAATGAGCAGTTCTTC. The rearrangement uses TRBV12-5 and TRBJ2-1; D is ambiguous. Looked up from germline, CDR1 is LGHNT and CDR2 is FRNRAP. The CDR3 is made up of 17 amino acids.